Listed below are T cell receptor beta chains from one sample, sequenced in a study of cytomegalovirus exposure and HLA in healthy donors. The repertoire was sequenced with immunoSEQ multiplex PCR; TCRdb's copy has only in-frame clones and lacks some. The repertoire consists of roughly 34,000 clones, with roughly two thirds occurring once and the leading ten covering over 9.5%. The sequencing sample was made of PBMCs. The receptors were sampled from a man aged 40-49 years in good health and CMV-seropositive. Both conserved end residues are trimmed from each CDR3.

>TRBV14
ASSQSGYHGYT
>TRBV7-9
ASSIGQRGEQY
>TRBV4-1
ASSQVQLGNQPQH
>TRBV30
AWSRGDAYEQY
>TRBV5-1
ASSRTSPLASQETQY
>TRBV10-3
AISGGRGAGVDNEQF
>TRBV14
ASSATSELF
>TRBV15
ATSRDPGTGVNTNEKLF
>TRBV15
ATSSRRVGDQPQH
>TRBV9
ASSDPRTGQNTEAF
>TRBV11-2
ASSLGLAGLEQY
>TRBV25-1
ASRSEVSEAF
>TRBV5-6
ASSLFTGDSYSNQPQH
>TRBV7-9
ARSNWDLGTEAF
>TRBV6-6
ASSLQGSEQY
>TRBV6-5
ASSYSTSGDNEQF
>TRBV18
ASSLQGSAGNTIY
>TRBV10-3
ATGQGDYEQY
>TRBV9
ASSLAGTGFYEQY
>TRBV11-2
ASELLAGETQY
>TRBV9
ASSVGGVNTEAF
>TRBV6-6
ASSYPGRYEQY
>TRBV13
ASSLGRGGRGANVLT
>TRBV18
ASSTGQGYGYT
>TRBV28
ASSPRTGRASGANVLT
>TRBV10-3
AISDGSLPATDTQY
>TRBV25-1
ASRGGVDEQY